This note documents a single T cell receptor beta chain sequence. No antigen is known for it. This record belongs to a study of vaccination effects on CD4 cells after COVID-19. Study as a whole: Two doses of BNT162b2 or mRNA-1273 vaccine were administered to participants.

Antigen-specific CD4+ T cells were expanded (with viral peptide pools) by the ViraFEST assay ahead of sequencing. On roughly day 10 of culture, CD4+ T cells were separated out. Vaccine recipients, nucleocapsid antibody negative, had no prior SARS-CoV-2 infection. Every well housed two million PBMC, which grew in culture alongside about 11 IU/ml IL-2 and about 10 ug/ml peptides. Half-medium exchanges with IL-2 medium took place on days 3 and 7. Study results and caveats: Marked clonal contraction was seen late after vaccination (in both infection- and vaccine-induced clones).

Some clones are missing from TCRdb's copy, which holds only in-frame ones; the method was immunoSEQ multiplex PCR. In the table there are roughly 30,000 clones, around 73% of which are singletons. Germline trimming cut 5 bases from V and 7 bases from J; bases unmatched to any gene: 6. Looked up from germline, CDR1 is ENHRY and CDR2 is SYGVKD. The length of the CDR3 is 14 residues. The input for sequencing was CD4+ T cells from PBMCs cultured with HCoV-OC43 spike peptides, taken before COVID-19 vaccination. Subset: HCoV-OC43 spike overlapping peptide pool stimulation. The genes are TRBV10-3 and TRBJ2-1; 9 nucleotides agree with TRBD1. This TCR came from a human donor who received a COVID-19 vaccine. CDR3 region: CAISPGTGRNEQFF. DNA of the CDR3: TGTGCCATCAGTCCCGGGACAGGGAGAAATGAGCAGTTCTTC.